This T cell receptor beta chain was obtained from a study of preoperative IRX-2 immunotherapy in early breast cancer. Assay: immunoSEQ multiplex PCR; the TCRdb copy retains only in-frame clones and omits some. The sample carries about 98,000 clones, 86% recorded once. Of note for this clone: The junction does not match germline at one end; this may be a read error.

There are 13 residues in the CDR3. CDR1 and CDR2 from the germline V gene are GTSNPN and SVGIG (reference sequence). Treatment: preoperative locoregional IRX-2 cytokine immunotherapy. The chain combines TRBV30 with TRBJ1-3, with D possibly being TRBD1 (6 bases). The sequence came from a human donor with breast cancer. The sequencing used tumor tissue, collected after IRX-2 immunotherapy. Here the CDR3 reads CALSTGTGNTIYF. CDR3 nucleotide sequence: TGTGCCTTATCAACAGGGACTGGAAATACCATATATTTT.